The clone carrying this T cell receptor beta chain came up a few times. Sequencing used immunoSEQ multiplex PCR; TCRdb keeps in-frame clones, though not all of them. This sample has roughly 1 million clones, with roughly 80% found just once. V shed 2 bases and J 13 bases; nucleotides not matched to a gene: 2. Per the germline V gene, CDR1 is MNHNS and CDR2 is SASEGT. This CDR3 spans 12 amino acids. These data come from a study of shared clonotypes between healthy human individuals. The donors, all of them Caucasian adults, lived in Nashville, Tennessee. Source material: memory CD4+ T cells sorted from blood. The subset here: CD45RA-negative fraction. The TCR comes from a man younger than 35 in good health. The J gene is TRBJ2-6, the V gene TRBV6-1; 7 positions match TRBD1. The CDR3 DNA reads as TGTGCCAGCAGTGAACAGGGGGAAGTCCTGACTTTC. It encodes CASSEQGEVLTF.